This T cell receptor beta chain was profiled in a study of T-cell reconstitution after alpha-beta-depleted transplantation in children. Molecular barcoding with unique molecular identifiers was used for the TCRbeta library. TCRdb analysed the PCR reads with MiXCR anew, one entry per CDR3 protein. The sample consists of 200,000 to 250,000 distinct CDR3 sequences, around 10% of them appearing once. The CDR3 has 14 amino acids. V shed 4 bases and J 2 bases; nucleotides not matched to a gene: 5. The germline V gene encodes CDR1 DFQATT and CDR2 SNEGSKA (reference sequence). The sequencing used PBMCs from the stem cell graft donor, collected from the stem cell graft. V gene TRBV20-1 combines with J gene TRBJ2-7, with 10 bases aligning to TRBD2. The receptor comes from a human donor who donated a stem cell graft to a child with acute lymphoblastic leukemia. The CDR3 reads CSATSSGGAYEQYF. The CDR3 coding sequence is TGCAGTGCTACTTCTAGCGGGGGAGCCTACGAGCAGTACTTC.